This record covers a single T cell receptor (beta chain). The target antigen is unknown. This CDR3 has 14 residues. V was trimmed by 2 bases and J by 1 base, leaving 8 bases between them. Germline CDR1 SGHNT, CDR2 YENEEA. The data are from a study of Ad26.COV2.S vaccination and SARS-CoV-2 variants. Study background: Intramuscularly, Ad26.COV2.S was given either once or twice, 56 days apart.

This table comes from immunoSEQ multiplex PCR, and its TCRdb copy is limited to in-frame clones, with some not included. The sample holds roughly 500,000 clones, 89% seen once. Treatment: some 20 received Ad26.COV2.S at low or high dose, single or two shots; 5 received placebo; per-sample allocation not given. Sampling was performed 63 days after the first vaccine or placebo injection. Study-level points and caveats: In vaccinated individuals, spike-specific CD8+ and CD4+ T cell responses reportedly displayed substantial breadth. Placebo recipients and vaccine recipients were similar in non-spike TCR breadth.

The rearrangement joins TRBV11-3 to TRBJ1-1; D ambiguous. The specimen comprised peripheral blood, sampled in a trial of Ad26.COV2.S vaccine versus placebo. This TCR was sampled from a person aged 18-65 years who received the Ad26.COV2.S COVID-19 vaccine or a placebo. The CDR3 nucleotides are TGTGCCAGCAGCTTAAGGTGGCAGAACACTGAAGCTTTCTTT. Its translation: CASSLRWQNTEAFF.